This T cell receptor beta chain originates from a study of CD8 T cells in ankylosing spondylitis. Researchers built TCR beta libraries using quantitative 5'-RACE with molecular barcodes. TCRdb recomputed calls from the 5' RACE reads with MiXCR, one row per CDR3 protein. The sample has about 540,000 distinct CDR3 sequences, approximately 12% seen once. V gave up 3 bases and J gave up 4 bases, with 16 bases separating them. This CDR3 is 14 amino acids long. The germline V gene encodes CDR1 SQVTM and CDR2 ANQGSEA. This clonotype has a count of ten or more. The antigen remains undetermined. Findings and limits, study-wide: The study looked at matched synovial fluid samples from ankylosing spondylitis patients. Disease-linked clones were reported to be significantly enriched there. Previously reported in reactive arthritis synovial fluid and blood were some of the motif variants. Several highly homologous variants formed a TCR beta motif that appeared characteristic of ankylosing spondylitis blood. The disease-linked clones had a CD8+ phenotype and low blood frequencies.

V usage is TRBV29-1 and J usage is TRBJ2-7; no clear D gene. This sequence originates from a male donor with ankylosing spondylitis. The sequencing input was blood, either unsorted or a sorted T cell fraction (not recorded which). The CDR3 spells CSVEGNTPGYEQYF. The CDR3 DNA sequence: TGCAGCGTTGAGGGGAACACCCCCGGTTACGAGCAGTACTTC.